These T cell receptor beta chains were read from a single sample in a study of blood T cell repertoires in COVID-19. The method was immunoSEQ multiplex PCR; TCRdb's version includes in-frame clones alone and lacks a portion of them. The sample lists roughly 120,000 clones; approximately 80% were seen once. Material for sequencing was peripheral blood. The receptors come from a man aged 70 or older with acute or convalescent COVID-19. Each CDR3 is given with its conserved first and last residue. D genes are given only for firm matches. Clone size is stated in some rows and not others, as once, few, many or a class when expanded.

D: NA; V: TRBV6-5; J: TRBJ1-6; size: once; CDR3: CASSYGTLNYNSPLHF; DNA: TGTGCCAGCAGTTACGGCACGCTCAACTATAATTCACCCCTCCACTTT
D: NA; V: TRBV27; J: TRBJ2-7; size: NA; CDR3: CASSSAGPSYEQYF; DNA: TGTGCCAGCAGTTCGGCAGGCCCCTCCTACGAGCAGTACTTC
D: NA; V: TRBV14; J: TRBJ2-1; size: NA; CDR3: CASSQWQGSYNEQFF; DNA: TGTGCCAGCAGCCAATGGCAGGGCTCCTACAATGAGCAGTTCTTC
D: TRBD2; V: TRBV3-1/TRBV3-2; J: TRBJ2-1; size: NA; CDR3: CASSPGLAGNEQFF; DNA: TGTGCCAGCAGCCCCGGACTAGCGGGGAATGAGCAGTTCTTC
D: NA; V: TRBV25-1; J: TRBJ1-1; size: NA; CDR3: CASRGQDTEAFF; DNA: TGTGCCAGCAGGGGGCAGGACACTGAAGCTTTCTTT
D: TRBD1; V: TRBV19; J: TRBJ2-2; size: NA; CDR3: CASSNAGTGAFTGELFF; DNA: TGTGCCAGTAGTAACGCGGGGACAGGGGCCTTCACCGGGGAGCTGTTTTTT
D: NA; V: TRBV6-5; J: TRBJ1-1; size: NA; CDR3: CASSYGQGGTEAFF; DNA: TGTGCCAGCAGTTACGGGCAGGGCGGCACTGAAGCTTTCTTT
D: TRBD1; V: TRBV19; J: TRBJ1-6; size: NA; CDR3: CASSFGTANNSPLHF; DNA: TGTGCCAGTAGTTTCGGGACAGCAAATAATTCACCCCTCCACTTT
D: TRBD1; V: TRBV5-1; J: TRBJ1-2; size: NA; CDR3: CASSLAGRGNYGYTF; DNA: TGCGCCAGCAGCTTGGCGGGCAGGGGGAATTATGGCTACACCTTC
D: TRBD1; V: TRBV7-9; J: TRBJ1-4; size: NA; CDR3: CASSLGTGGAGEKLFF; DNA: TGTGCCAGCAGCTTAGGGACAGGGGGCGCCGGTGAAAAACTGTTTTTT
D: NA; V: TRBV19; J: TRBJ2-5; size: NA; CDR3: CASSTSRVKKETQYF; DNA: TGTGCCAGTAGTACATCCCGGGTCAAAAAAGAGACCCAGTACTTC
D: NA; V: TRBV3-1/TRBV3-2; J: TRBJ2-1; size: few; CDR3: CASSSSSHNEQFF; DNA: TGTGCCAGCAGCTCCAGTAGCCACAATGAGCAGTTCTTC
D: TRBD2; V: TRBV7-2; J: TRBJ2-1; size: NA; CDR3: CASSLAVAGSTGYEQFF; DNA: TGTGCCAGCAGCTTAGCGGTAGCGGGGTCTACCGGGTATGAGCAGTTCTTC
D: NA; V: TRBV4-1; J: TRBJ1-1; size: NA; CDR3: CASSQGHSAGFGEAFF; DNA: TGCGCCAGCAGCCAAGGCCACTCGGCGGGTTTCGGTGAAGCTTTCTTT
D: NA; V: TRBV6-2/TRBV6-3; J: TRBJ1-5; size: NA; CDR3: CASSPSGGINRVNQPQHF; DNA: TGTGCCAGCAGCCCTAGCGGGGGTATAAACAGGGTTAATCAGCCCCAGCATTTT